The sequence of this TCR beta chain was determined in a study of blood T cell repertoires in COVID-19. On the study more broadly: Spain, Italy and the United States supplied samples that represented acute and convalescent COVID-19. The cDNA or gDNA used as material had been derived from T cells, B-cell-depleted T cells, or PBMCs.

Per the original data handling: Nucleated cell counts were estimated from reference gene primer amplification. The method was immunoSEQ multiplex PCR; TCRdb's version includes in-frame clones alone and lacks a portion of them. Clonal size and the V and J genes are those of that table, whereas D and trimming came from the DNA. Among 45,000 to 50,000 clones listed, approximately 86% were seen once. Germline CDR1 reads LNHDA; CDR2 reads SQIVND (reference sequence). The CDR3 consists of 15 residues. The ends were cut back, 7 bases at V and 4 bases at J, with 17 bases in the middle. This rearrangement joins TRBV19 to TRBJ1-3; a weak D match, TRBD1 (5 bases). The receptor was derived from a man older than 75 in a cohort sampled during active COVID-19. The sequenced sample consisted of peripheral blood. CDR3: CASTPTRAGGNTIYF. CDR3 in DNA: TGTGCCAGTACCCCTACCAGGGCTGGAGGAAACACCATATATTTT.